The table lists the clone carrying this TCR beta chain with a count of one. Its antigen is unidentified. At deep level, the assay was performed. This table comes from immunoSEQ multiplex PCR, and its TCRdb copy is limited to in-frame clones, with some not included. The repertoire consists of around 2,000,000 clones, with just over 90% occurring once and the leading ten covering around 1.7%. The naive CD8 fraction comprised CD45RO-negative cells positively selected for CCR7 and excluded terminally differentiated effector memory CD45RA+ cells. These data belong to a study of shared clonotypes between healthy human individuals. General observations from the study: The four-donor shared clonotypes exceeded non-shared clonotypes in generation probability, with non-shared ones scoring lower.

CDR3 length: 16 amino acids. Germline assignment: CDR1 MNHEY and CDR2 SMNVEV (reference sequence). J lost 0 bases, V lost 6 bases, and 6 bases had no gene match. V and J are TRBV27 and TRBJ1-5; 9 bases line up with TRBD1. This receptor was taken from a young man in good health. Some clones in this sample may be carry-over from other donors' samples. Specimen: naive CD8+ T cells from PBMCs. CDR3 protein: CASRQGAGPSNQPQHF. The CDR3 bases are TGTGCCAGCAGACAGGGGGCAGGTCCTAGCAATCAGCCCCAGCATTTT.